The T cell receptor beta chain described here comes from a study of cytomegalovirus exposure and HLA in healthy donors. Losses at the gene ends were 3 bases for V and 2 bases for J; bases not matched to a gene: 10. Germline-derived CDR1 and CDR2 are MGHDK and SYGVNS. The CDR3 runs 16 residues. In the PCR, 60 Vbeta and 13 Jbeta primers were used. Measured with immunoSEQ multiplex PCR; TCRdb has only the in-frame clones, and not every one. Among fewer than 55,000 clones, around three quarters were seen once, and the ten largest hold about 22%. Material: PBMCs. This clonotype was sampled from a woman aged 50 to 60 in good health and CMV-seropositive. The chain combines TRBV25-1 with TRBJ2-7, with 7 positions matching TRBD1. CDR3 sequence (DNA): TGTGCCAGCAGTGATCCGTCAGGGGGAGAGCCCTACGAGCAGTACTTC. This translates into CASSDPSGGEPYEQYF.